These 8 T cell receptor beta chains share one sample of origin, sequenced in a study of blood T cell repertoires in COVID-19. The table came from immunoSEQ multiplex PCR; TCRdb's copy has only in-frame clones and leaves some out. Of 150,000 to 200,000 clones in the sample, 75% to 80% were seen once. Material: peripheral blood. Receptors were obtained from an older woman with acute or convalescent COVID-19.

The rearrangement uses TRBV5-1 and TRBJ2-4; 7 bases line up with TRBD1. Germline CDR1 SGHRS, CDR2 YFSETQ. CDR3 length: 15 amino acids. Germline trimming cut 1 base from V and 7 bases from J; bases unmatched to any gene: 8. CDR3 DNA: TGCGCCAGCAGCTTGCCGTTTGGCAGGGGGAACATTCAGTACTTC. This sequence encodes CASSLPFGRGNIQYF.

A single count supports this clone. The CDR3 DNA is TGTGCCAGCAGCGCCAGGACTAGCGGGGATTACGAGCAGTACTTC. This sequence encodes CASSARTSGDYEQYF. J is TRBJ2-7 and V is TRBV7-8; 12 bases fit TRBD2. Trimming at V came to 5 bases and at J to 4 bases, leaving 6 bases not matched to a gene. The CDR3 has 15 residues. The V gene's germline CDR1 is SGHVS and CDR2 FQNEAQ.

The V call is TRBV4-1, the J call TRBJ2-5, with D unclear. Trimming removed 1 base at V and 1 base at J, with 16 bases between. The CDR3 has 17 amino acids. Germline loops: CDR1 MGHRA, CDR2 YSYEKL. CDR3 residues: CASSQGSGSYGQETQYF. The CDR3, as DNA: TGCGCCAGCAGCCAAGGATCCGGGTCCTATGGCCAAGAGACCCAGTACTTC.

J is TRBJ2-7 and V is TRBV10-3, with 7 bases identical to TRBD1. Germline assignment: CDR1 ENHRY and CDR2 SYGVKD. The CDR3 has 14 amino acids. Germline trimming cut 4 bases from V and 5 bases from J; bases unmatched to any gene: 8. CDR3 sequence reads: CAISVTRDSHEQYF. The CDR3, as DNA: TGTGCCATCAGTGTCACCCGGGACAGCCACGAGCAGTACTTC.

The genes are TRBV5-1 and TRBJ2-7; the D gene is possibly TRBD2 (6 bases). V was shortened by 0 bases and J by 4 bases, with 14 bases between the two germline ends. Germline V gene sequence: CDR1 SGHRS, CDR2 YFSETQ. The CDR3 runs to 15 residues. The CDR3, as DNA: TGCGCCAGCAGCTTGGAAGTCGCCAGCGGGTACGAGCAGTACTTC. Translation gives CASSLEVASGYEQYF.

The chain is built from TRBV7-2 and TRBJ1-6; TRBD1 matches at 7 bases. Trimming took 5 bases from V and 10 from J; bases not matched to a gene: 8. The CDR3 sequence is 14 residues long. Looked up from germline, CDR1 is SGHTA and CDR2 is FQGNSA. The CDR3: CASSPRQGQSPLHF. The CDR3 coding sequence is TGTGCCAGCAGCCCCCGACAGGGCCAATCACCCCTCCACTTT.

This clone came up once. J is TRBJ2-2 and V is TRBV6-6, with a possible D match to TRBD2 (6 bases). Trimming took 6 bases from V and 7 from J, leaving 6 bases between them. In germline, CDR1 is MNHNY, CDR2 SVGAGI (reference sequence). This CDR3 contains 11 residues. This chain's CDR3 is CASRRGGELFF. The CDR3 bases are TGTGCCAGCAGGCGGGGCGGGGAGCTGTTTTTT.

The CDR3, as DNA: TGTGCCAGCACAACAGGGCCACCTCGAGAAGCTTTCTTT. Translating it yields CASTTGPPREAFF. The chain joins TRBV2 to TRBJ1-1; D might be TRBD1 (6 bases). Germline CDR1 SNHLY, CDR2 FYNNEI. The CDR3 spans 13 residues. V shed 7 bases and J shed 8 bases, with 17 bases lying between them.